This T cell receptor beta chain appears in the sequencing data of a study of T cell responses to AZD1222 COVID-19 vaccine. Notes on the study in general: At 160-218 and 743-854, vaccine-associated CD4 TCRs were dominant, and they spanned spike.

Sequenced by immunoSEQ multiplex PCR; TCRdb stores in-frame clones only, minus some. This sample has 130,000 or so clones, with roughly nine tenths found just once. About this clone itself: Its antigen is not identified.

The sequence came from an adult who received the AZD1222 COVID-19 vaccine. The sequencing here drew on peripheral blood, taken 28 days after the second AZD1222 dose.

CDR3 DNA sequence: TGTGCCACCAGCAGAGATAGAGCCCCTAATGAAAAACTGTTTTTT. It is translated as CATSRDRAPNEKLFF. J is TRBJ1-4 and V is TRBV15; D gene unclear. This CDR3 contains 15 residues. The V gene lost 0 bases and the J gene lost 3 bases, with 8 bases spanning the gap. Germline V gene lookup returns CDR1 LNHNV and CDR2 YYDKDF (reference sequence).